One sample yielded the 2 T cell receptor beta chains listed below, sequenced in a study of OX40 agonist ivuxolimab in advanced cancers. Profiling relied on immunoSEQ multiplex PCR, and the TCRdb table lists in-frame clones only, not all of them. The sample comprises approximately 49,000 clones, about 88% of which are singletons, and under 2% rests with the top ten. The sequences come from CD4+ or CD8+ T cells sorted from blood, collected in a trial of the OX40 agonist ivuxolimab. Source of these receptors: an adult with an advanced solid tumor such as melanoma, head and neck, liver or kidney cancer.

This clone was seen only once. This chain uses TRBV15 with TRBJ2-1; no clear D gene. The germline V and J ends were trimmed by 6 bases and 5 bases, with 8 bases remaining between them. There are 12 residues in the CDR3. Germline V CDR1 and CDR2: LNHNV, YYDKDF (reference sequence). The CDR3 loop reads CATSRWNNEQFF. In nucleotides, the CDR3 is TGTGCCACCAGTCGCTGGAACAATGAGCAGTTCTTC.

The chain couples TRBV19 to TRBJ1-1, with D unclear. V lost 10 bases, J lost 4 bases, and 10 bases lay in between. There are 11 residues in the CDR3. Germline V lookup: CDR1 LNHDA, CDR2 SQIVND (reference sequence). The CDR3 nucleotides read TGTGCCACCACGGACGCCACTGAAGCTTTCTTT. Amino acids: CATTDATEAFF.